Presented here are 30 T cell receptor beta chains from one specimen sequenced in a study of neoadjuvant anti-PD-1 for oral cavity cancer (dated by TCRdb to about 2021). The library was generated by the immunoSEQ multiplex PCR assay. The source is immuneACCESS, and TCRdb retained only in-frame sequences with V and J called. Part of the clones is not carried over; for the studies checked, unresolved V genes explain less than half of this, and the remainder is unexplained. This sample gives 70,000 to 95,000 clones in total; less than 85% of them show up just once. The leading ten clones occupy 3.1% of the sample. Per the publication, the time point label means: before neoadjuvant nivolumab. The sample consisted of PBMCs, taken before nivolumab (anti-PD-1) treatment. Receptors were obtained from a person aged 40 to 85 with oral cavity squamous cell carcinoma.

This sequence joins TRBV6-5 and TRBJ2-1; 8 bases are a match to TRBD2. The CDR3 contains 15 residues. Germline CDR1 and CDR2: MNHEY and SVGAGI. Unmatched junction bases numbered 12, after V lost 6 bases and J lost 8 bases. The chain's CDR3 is CASRMSGSWEDEQFF. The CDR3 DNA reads TGTGCCAGCAGGATGAGCGGGAGTTGGGAGGATGAGCAGTTCTTC.

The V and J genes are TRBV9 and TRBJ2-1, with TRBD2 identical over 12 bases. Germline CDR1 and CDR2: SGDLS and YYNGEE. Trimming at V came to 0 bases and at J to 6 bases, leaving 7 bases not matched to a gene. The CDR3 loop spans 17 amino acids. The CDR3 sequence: CASSVATLGLAGNEQFF. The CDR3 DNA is TGTGCCAGCAGCGTAGCTACCCTGGGACTAGCGGGCAATGAGCAGTTCTTC.

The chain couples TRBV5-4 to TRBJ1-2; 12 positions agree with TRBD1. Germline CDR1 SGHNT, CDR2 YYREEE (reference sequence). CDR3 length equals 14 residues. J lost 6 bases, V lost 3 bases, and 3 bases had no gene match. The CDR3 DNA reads TGTGCCAGCAGCTCGGGACAGGGGGCGAATGGCTACACCTTC. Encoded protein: CASSSGQGANGYTF.

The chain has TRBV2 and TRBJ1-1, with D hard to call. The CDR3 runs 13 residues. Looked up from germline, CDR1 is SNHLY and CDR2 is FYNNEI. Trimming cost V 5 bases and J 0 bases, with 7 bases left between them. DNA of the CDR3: TGTGCCAGCAGTCTCGGCATGAACACTGAAGCTTTCTTT. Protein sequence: CASSLGMNTEAFF.

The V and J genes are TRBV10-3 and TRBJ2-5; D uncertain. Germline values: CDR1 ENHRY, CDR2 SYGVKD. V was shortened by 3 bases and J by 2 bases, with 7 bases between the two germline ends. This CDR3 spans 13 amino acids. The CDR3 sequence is CAISEQQQETQYF. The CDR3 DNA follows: TGTGCCATCAGTGAACAGCAACAAGAGACCCAGTACTTC.

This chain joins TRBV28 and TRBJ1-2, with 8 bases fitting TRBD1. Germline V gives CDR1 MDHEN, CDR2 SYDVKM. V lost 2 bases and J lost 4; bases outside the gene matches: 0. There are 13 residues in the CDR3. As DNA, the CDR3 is TGTGCCAGCAGTTTAGACAGGGGCTATGGCTACACCTTC. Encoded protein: CASSLDRGYGYTF.

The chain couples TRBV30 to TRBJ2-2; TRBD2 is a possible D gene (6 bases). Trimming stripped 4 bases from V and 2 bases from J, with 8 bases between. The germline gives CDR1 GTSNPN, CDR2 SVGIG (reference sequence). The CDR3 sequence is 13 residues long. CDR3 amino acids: CAWKGLNTGELFF. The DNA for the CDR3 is TGTGCCTGGAAGGGACTTAACACCGGGGAGCTGTTTTTT.

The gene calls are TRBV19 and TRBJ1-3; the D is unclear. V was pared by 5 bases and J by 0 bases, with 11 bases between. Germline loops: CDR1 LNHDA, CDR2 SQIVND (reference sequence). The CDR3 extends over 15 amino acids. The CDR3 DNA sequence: TGTGCCAGTAGTGAGACCGGATCCTCTGGAAACACCATATATTTT. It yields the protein CASSETGSSGNTIYF.

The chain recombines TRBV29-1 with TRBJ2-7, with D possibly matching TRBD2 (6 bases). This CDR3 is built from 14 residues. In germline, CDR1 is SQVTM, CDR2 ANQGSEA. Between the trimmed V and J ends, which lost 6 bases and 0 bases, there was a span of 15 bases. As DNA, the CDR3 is TGCAGCGTAGTGGTAGCGGCGAGCTCCTACGAGCAGTACTTC. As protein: CSVVVAASSYEQYF.

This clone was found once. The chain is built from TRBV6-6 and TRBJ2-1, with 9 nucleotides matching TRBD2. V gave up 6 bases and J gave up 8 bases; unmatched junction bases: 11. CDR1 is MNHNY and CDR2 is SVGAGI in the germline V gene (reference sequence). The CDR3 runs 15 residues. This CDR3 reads CASRSPATSGHEQFF. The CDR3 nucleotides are TGTGCCAGCAGGTCGCCTGCGACTAGCGGACATGAGCAGTTCTTC.

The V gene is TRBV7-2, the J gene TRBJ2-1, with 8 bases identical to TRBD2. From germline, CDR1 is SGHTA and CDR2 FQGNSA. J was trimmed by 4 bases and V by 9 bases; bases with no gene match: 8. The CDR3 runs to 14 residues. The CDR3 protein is CASGTGTRYNEQFF. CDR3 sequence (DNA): TGTGCCAGTGGCACCGGGACTAGGTACAATGAGCAGTTCTTC.

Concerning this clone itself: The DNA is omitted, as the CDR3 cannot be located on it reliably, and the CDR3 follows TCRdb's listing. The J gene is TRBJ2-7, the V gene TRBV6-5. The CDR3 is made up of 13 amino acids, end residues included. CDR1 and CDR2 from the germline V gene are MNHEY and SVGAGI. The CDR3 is CASSTSTRYEQYF.

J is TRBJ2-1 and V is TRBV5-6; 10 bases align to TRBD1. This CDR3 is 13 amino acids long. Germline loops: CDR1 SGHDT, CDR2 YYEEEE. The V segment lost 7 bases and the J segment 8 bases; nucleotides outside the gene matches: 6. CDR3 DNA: TGTGCCAGCTGCCGGGACAGGGGAGATGAGCAGTTCTTC. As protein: CASCRDRGDEQFF. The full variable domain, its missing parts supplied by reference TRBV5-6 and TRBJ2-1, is DAGVTQSPTHLIKTRGQQVTLRCSPKSGHDTVSWYQQALGQGPQFIFQYYEEEERQRGNFPDRFSGHQFPNYSSELNVNALLLGDSALYLCASCRDRGDEQFFGPGTRLTVL.

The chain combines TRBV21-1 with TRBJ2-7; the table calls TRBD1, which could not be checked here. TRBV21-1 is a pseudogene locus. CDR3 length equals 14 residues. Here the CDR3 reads CASRLGQGPREQYF. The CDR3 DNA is TGTGCCAGCAGGTTGGGACAGGGGCCCAGGGAGCAGTACTTC.

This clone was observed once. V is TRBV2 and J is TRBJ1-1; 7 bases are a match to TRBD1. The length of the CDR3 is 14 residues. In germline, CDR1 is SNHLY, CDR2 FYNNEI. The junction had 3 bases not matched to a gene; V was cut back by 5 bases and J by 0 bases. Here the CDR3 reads CASSKQGMNTEAFF. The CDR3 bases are TGTGCCAGCAGTAAACAGGGGATGAACACTGAAGCTTTCTTT.

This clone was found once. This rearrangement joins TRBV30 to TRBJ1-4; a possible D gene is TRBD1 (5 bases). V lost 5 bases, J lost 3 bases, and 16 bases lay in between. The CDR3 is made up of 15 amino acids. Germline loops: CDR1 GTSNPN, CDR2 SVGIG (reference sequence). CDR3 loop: CAWGSSRTSNEKLFF. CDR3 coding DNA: TGTGCCTGGGGGTCCTCTCGGACATCTAATGAAAAACTGTTTTTT.

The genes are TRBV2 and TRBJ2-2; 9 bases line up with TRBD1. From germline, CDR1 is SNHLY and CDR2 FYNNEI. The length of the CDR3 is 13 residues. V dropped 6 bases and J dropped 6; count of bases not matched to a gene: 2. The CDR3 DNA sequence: TGTGCCAGCAGGGACAGGGGCGCCGGGGAGCTGTTTTTT. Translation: CASRDRGAGELFF. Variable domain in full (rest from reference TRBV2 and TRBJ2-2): EPEVTQTPSHQVTQMGQEVILRCVPISNHLYFYWYRQILGQKVEFLVSFYNNEISEKSEIFDDQFSVERPDGSNFTLKIRSTKLEDSAMYFCASRDRGAGELFFGEGSRLTVL.

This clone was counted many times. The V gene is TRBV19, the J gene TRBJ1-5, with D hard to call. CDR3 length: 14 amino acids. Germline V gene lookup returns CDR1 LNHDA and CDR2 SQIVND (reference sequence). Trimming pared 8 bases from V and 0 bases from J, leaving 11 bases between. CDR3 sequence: CASRAGYSNQPQHF. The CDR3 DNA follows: TGTGCCAGTCGAGCCGGATATAGCAATCAGCCCCAGCATTTT.

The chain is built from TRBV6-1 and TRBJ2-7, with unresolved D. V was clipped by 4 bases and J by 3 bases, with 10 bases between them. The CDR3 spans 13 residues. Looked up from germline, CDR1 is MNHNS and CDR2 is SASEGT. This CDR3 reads CASSAYLIYEQYF. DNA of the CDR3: TGTGCCAGCAGTGCTTACTTAATCTACGAGCAGTACTTC.

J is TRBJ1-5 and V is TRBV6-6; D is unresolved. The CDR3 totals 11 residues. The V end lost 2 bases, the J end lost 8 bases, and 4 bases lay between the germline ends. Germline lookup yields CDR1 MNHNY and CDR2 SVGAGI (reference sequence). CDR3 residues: CASSYGEPQHF. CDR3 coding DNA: TGTGCCAGCAGTTACGGGGAGCCCCAGCATTTT.

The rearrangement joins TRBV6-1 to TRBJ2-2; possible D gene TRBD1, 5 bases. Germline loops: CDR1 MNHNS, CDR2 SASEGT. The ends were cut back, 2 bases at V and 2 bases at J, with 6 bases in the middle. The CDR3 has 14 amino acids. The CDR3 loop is CASSEQGNTGELFF. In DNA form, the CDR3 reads TGTGCCAGCAGTGAACAGGGAAACACCGGGGAGCTGTTTTTT.

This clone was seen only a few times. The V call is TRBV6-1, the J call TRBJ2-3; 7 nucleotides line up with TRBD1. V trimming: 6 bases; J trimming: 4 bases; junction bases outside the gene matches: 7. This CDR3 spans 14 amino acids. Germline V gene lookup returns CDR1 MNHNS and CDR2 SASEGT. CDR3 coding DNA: TGTGCCAGCAGGATACGACAGGGCCCAGATACGCAGTATTTT. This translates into CASRIRQGPDTQYF.

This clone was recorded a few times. CDR3 sequence (DNA): TGTGCCAGCACCGCGACACTGGGGTCCTACGAGCAGTACTTC. This encodes CASTATLGSYEQYF. The chain is built from TRBV11-2 and TRBJ2-7; D gene ambiguous. V lost 7 bases and J 1 base, leaving 14 bases between the germline ends. The germline CDR1 and CDR2 sequences are SGHAT and FQNNGV. The CDR3 runs 14 residues.

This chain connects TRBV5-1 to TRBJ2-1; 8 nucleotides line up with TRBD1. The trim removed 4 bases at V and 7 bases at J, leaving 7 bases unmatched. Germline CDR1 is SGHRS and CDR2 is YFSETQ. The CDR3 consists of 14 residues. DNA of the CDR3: TGCGCCAGCAGCGTAGGACAGGGAACGAATGAGCAGTTCTTC. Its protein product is CASSVGQGTNEQFF.

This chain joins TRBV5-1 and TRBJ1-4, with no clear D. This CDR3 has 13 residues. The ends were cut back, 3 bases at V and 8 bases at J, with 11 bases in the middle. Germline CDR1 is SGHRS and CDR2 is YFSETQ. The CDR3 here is CASSSRPGEKLFF. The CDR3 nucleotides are TGCGCCAGCAGCTCGAGGCCGGGGGAAAAACTGTTTTTT.

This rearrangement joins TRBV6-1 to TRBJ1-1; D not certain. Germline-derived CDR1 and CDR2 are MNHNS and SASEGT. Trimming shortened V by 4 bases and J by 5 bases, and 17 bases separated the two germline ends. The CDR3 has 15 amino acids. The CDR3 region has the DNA TGTGCCAGCAGTGGAGAGACGGGGATTAGAACTGAAGCTTTCTTT. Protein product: CASSGETGIRTEAFF.

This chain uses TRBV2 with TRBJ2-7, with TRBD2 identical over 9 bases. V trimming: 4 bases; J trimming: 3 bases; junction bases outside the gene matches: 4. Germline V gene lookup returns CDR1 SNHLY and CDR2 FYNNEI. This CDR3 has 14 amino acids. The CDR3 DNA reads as TGTGCCAGCAGTGGGCTAGCGGGAATCTACGAGCAGTACTTC. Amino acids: CASSGLAGIYEQYF.

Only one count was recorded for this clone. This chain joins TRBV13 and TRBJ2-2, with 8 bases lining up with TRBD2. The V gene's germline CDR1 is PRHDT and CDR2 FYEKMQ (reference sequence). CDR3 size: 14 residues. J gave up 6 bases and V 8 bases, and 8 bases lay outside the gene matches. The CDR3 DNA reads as TGTGCCAGCCGGGGGACTAGACAAGCCGGGGAGCTGTTTTTT. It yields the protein CASRGTRQAGELFF.

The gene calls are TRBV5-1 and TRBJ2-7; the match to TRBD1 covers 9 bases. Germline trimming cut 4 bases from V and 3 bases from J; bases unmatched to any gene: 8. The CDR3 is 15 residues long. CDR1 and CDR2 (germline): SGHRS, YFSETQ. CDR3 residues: CASSASGTGNYEQYF. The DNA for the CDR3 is TGCGCCAGCAGCGCCTCCGGGACAGGGAACTACGAGCAGTACTTC.

As DNA, the CDR3 is TGTGCCAGCAGGCCTATCGACAGGGCAACTAACACCGGGGAGCTGTTTTTT. This codes for CASRPIDRATNTGELFF. This rearrangement joins TRBV27 to TRBJ2-2, with 7 bases that match TRBD1. V dropped 6 bases and J dropped 2; count of bases not matched to a gene: 12. Germline values: CDR1 MNHEY, CDR2 SMNVEV (reference sequence). CDR3 length: 17 residues.